These 28 T cell receptor beta chains were sequenced from one sample in a study of cytomegalovirus exposure and HLA in healthy donors. It was with 60 Vbeta and 13 Jbeta primers that the PCR ran. Some clones are missing from TCRdb's copy, which holds only in-frame ones; the method was immunoSEQ multiplex PCR. This table has about 94,000 clones, roughly 86% appearing once. Sequenced input: PBMCs. The receptors originated from a human donor in good health.

The chain carries TRBV28 and TRBJ1-2, with D tentatively TRBD1 (6 bases). CDR1 and CDR2 (germline): MDHEN, SYDVKM. The CDR3 totals 16 residues. V was shortened by 2 bases and J by 10 bases, with 23 bases between the two germline ends. CDR3 sequence: CASSLTATGALGAYTF. CDR3 nucleotide sequence: TGTGCCAGCAGTTTAACTGCAACCGGGGCACTGGGGGCCTACACCTTC.

The gene calls are TRBV5-1 and TRBJ2-5; TRBD1 aligns across 8 bases. CDR1 and CDR2 from the germline V gene are SGHRS and YFSETQ. V shed 3 bases, J shed 3 bases, and the junction held 10 bases outside the gene matches. The CDR3 length is 16 residues. The CDR3 DNA follows: TGCGCCAGCAGCTGGGGGACTGGACAGGGTGAAGAGACCCAGTACTTC. This translates into CASSWGTGQGEETQYF.

The chain has TRBV19 and TRBJ1-5; D is undetermined. Germline V gene lookup returns CDR1 LNHDA and CDR2 SQIVND (reference sequence). The CDR3 loop spans 14 amino acids. The V end was cut by 7 bases, the J end by 7 bases, with 17 bases between. This chain's CDR3 is CASTTMRRTQPQHF. CDR3 bases: TGTGCCAGTACAACGATGAGGAGAACACAGCCCCAGCATTTT.

The chain recombines TRBV9 with TRBJ2-5; D is unresolved. CDR3 length equals 12 residues. V lost 0 bases and J lost 7, with 7 bases in between. The V gene's germline CDR1 is SGDLS and CDR2 YYNGEE. This CDR3 is CASSVEPGTQYF. CDR3 sequence (DNA): TGTGCCAGCAGCGTAGAGCCGGGGACCCAGTACTTC.

The gene calls are TRBV27 and TRBJ2-7; weak D call: TRBD2 (5 bases). Germline V lookup: CDR1 MNHEY, CDR2 SMNVEV (reference sequence). Deletions cut 2 bases from V and 1 base from J, with 15 bases between. The CDR3 consists of 16 residues. DNA for the CDR3: TGTGCCAGCAGTTTAATTCGGGGAAAGGGTTCCTACGAGCAGTACTTC. Its protein is CASSLIRGKGSYEQYF.

CDR3 sequence: CASSLDRGSGTQYF. For the CDR3, the DNA is TGTGCCAGCAGCCTCGACAGGGGATCGGGGACCCAGTACTTC. The chain couples TRBV7-9 to TRBJ2-5; 8 nucleotides agree with TRBD1. Trimming took 5 bases from V and 7 from J; bases not matched to a gene: 9. The CDR3 covers 14 residues. The germline gives CDR1 SEHNR, CDR2 FQNEAQ (reference sequence).

The chain combines TRBV6-1 with TRBJ1-5, with TRBD1 matching 8 bases. The CDR3 is 17 residues long. In germline, CDR1 is MNHNS, CDR2 SASEGT. J was trimmed by 4 bases and V by 4 bases; bases with no gene match: 12. CDR3 in amino acids: CASSALGQGATNQPQHF. CDR3 coding DNA: TGTGCCAGCAGTGCCCTGGGGCAGGGGGCAACGAATCAGCCCCAGCATTTT.

The chain uses TRBV11-2 and TRBJ2-1; D perhaps matches TRBD1 (6 bases). The V end was cut by 5 bases, the J end by 6 bases, with 23 bases between. The CDR3 is 17 amino acids. Per germline, CDR1 SGHAT and CDR2 FQNNGV. The CDR3 DNA reads as TGTGCCAGCAGCCACCGGGCGGGCAGGGGAGTAAGCAATGAGCAGTTCTTC. Translated, it gives CASSHRAGRGVSNEQFF.

The CDR3 spells CASSLSTRGGNEQFF. The CDR3 region has the DNA TGTGCCAGCAGCTTATCAACTCGGGGGGGCAATGAGCAGTTCTTC. This chain joins TRBV7-9 and TRBJ2-1; TRBD2 aligns across 8 bases. V shed 2 bases and J 6 bases; nucleotides not matched to a gene: 6. Germline CDR1 SEHNR, CDR2 FQNEAQ (reference sequence). The CDR3 loop spans 15 amino acids.

The gene calls are TRBV5-1 and TRBJ1-3; TRBD1 is a possible D gene (6 bases). CDR1 SGHRS and CDR2 YFSETQ come from the germline V gene. CDR3 length equals 19 residues. V lost 0 bases to trimming and J lost 0 bases, with 19 bases between them. This CDR3 is CASSLVNGGQTVSGNTIYF. The DNA for the CDR3 is TGCGCCAGCAGCTTGGTAAACGGCGGACAGACCGTCTCTGGAAACACCATATATTTT. Full variable domain (rest looked up from reference TRBV5-1 and TRBJ1-3): KAGVTQTPRYLIKTRGQQVTLSCSPISGHRSVSWYQQTPGQGLQFLFEYFSETQRNKGNFPGRFSGRQFSNSRSEMNVSTLELGDSALYLCASSLVNGGQTVSGNTIYFGEGSWLTVV.

The chain uses TRBV5-6 and TRBJ2-3; 7 bases line up with TRBD2. The V segment lost 4 bases and the J segment 4 bases; nucleotides outside the gene matches: 3. Germline V gives CDR1 SGHDT, CDR2 YYEEEE. The CDR3 covers 13 residues. CDR3 amino acids: CASSGGLSDTQYF. CDR3 nucleotide sequence: TGTGCCAGCAGCGGGGGACTATCAGATACGCAGTATTTT.

The chain employs TRBV5-1 and TRBJ2-1; 9 nucleotides match TRBD2. Germline loops: CDR1 SGHRS, CDR2 YFSETQ. J gave up 3 bases and V 7 bases, and 5 bases lay outside the gene matches. The CDR3 sequence is 14 residues long. CDR3 in DNA: TGCGCCAGCCAGACTAGCGGAAGCTACAATGAGCAGTTCTTC. Translation gives CASQTSGSYNEQFF.

The V call is TRBV12-5, the J call TRBJ2-7; D unresolved. V was shortened by 6 bases and J by 3 bases, with 9 bases between the two germline ends. The length of the CDR3 is 12 residues. Germline values: CDR1 LGHNT, CDR2 FRNRAP. CDR3 coding DNA: TGTGCTAGTGGACCCATGAGCTACGAGCAGTACTTC. As protein: CASGPMSYEQYF.

The chain joins TRBV7-2 to TRBJ1-6; TRBD1 might be the D (5 bases). Germline V gene sequence: CDR1 SGHTA, CDR2 FQGNSA. The CDR3 has 15 amino acids. V dropped 2 bases and J dropped 4 bases, with 9 bases sitting between them. CDR3 bases: TGTGCCAGCAGCTTATGGGGCCCATATAATTCACCCCTCCACTTT. Its protein is CASSLWGPYNSPLHF.

The J gene is TRBJ2-7, the V gene TRBV7-9; the match to TRBD1 covers 7 bases. V trimming: 5 bases; J trimming: 1 base; junction bases outside the gene matches: 5. Germline assignment: CDR1 SEHNR and CDR2 FQNEAQ (reference sequence). This CDR3 region has 14 residues. The CDR3 DNA follows: TGTGCCAGCAGCGGGACAGCTTTTTCCTACGAGCAGTACTTC. Protein: CASSGTAFSYEQYF.

The sample holds one count of this clone. In DNA, the CDR3 is TGCGCCAGCAGCCCAGGGGGGGGGACAGGGACATTCTACGAGCAGTACTTC. Translated: CASSPGGGTGTFYEQYF. V and J are TRBV4-3 and TRBJ2-7; 9 bases align to TRBD1. The V and J ends lost 4 bases and 3 bases, in that order; junction bases with no gene match: 13. The V gene's germline CDR1 is LGHNA and CDR2 YSLEER. This CDR3 has 17 residues.

In its sample, this clone was seen once. CDR3 sequence reads: CASRGNSGRAGAGELFF. In nucleotides, the CDR3 is TGTGCCAGCAGGGGGAATAGCGGGAGGGCCGGAGCCGGGGAGCTGTTTTTT. J is TRBJ2-2 and V is TRBV7-3; 11 positions agree with TRBD2. Trimming removed 6 bases from V and 6 bases from J; junction bases left unmatched: 12. The germline V gene has CDR1 SGHTA and CDR2 FQGTGA. This CDR3 has 17 residues.

The chain uses TRBV7-2 and TRBJ1-2; 11 bases line up with TRBD1. Germline V gene sequence: CDR1 SGHTA, CDR2 FQGNSA. The CDR3 totals 16 residues. Unmatched junction bases numbered 0, after V lost 0 bases and J lost 0 bases. The CDR3 loop reads CASSLAGQGANYGYTF. For the CDR3, the DNA is TGTGCCAGCAGCTTAGCGGGACAGGGGGCTAACTATGGCTACACCTTC.

V gene TRBV6-6 combines with J gene TRBJ2-1, with D possibly matching TRBD2 (7 bases). The CDR3 totals 15 residues. Germline CDR1 MNHNY, CDR2 SVGAGI (reference sequence). Trimming cost V 2 bases and J 9 bases, with 17 bases left between them. For the CDR3, the DNA is TGTGCCAGCAGTTACGTTCGGGGGGCGCGCTCTGAGCAGTTCTTC. Protein product: CASSYVRGARSEQFF.

In its sample, this clone was seen once. The V and J genes are TRBV19 and TRBJ1-1; no definite D call. Germline V gives CDR1 LNHDA, CDR2 SQIVND (reference sequence). The CDR3 has 12 residues. With 3 bases removed from V and 6 bases from J, the gap between germline ends came to 8 bases. The CDR3 DNA reads TGTGCCAGTAGTATCCTCCGGTCTGAAGCTTTCTTT. Translated: CASSILRSEAFF.

The chain combines TRBV7-9 with TRBJ2-5, with 8 bases identical to TRBD1. J was trimmed by 5 bases and V by 5 bases; bases with no gene match: 16. In germline, CDR1 is SEHNR, CDR2 FQNEAQ (reference sequence). This CDR3 is built from 17 residues. The CDR3 reads CASSLPKLGQVGETQYF. The CDR3 DNA reads as TGTGCCAGCAGCCTACCCAAACTGGGACAGGTAGGCGAGACCCAGTACTTC.

This clone has just one count. The chain joins TRBV29-1 to TRBJ2-3, with TRBD1 matching over 8 bases. This CDR3 comprises 14 residues. The V gene end was trimmed by 5 bases and the J gene end by 0 bases; junction bases not matched to a gene: 4. Germline V CDR1 and CDR2: SQVTM, ANQGSEA. The CDR3 loop reads CSVRQGTSTDTQYF. The CDR3 DNA is TGCAGCGTTCGACAGGGGACAAGCACAGATACGCAGTATTTT.

This clone was observed once. CDR3 DNA sequence: TGTGCCAGTAGTGGCCCGGGGAGCACAATCAATGAGCAGTTCTTC. This codes for CASSGPGSTINEQFF. V gene TRBV19 combines with J gene TRBJ2-1, with D possibly TRBD2 on 5 matching bases. The CDR3 sequence is 15 residues long. Germline CDR1 is LNHDA and CDR2 is SQIVND (reference sequence). V gave up 5 bases and J gave up 6 bases, with 17 bases separating them.

J is TRBJ1-1 and V is TRBV27, with D hard to call. This CDR3 has 13 amino acids. Germline lookup yields CDR1 MNHEY and CDR2 SMNVEV (reference sequence). Trimming shortened V by 3 bases and J by 4 bases, and 9 bases separated the two germline ends. Here the CDR3 DNA reads TGTGCCAGCAGTTTTCGGGTGGGCACTGAAGCTTTCTTT. Translation gives CASSFRVGTEAFF.

This clone is a singleton in its sample. The rearrangement links TRBV4-1 to TRBJ2-1; 11 nucleotides match TRBD2. CDR1 is MGHRA, CDR2 YSYEKL, per germline. After removal of 4 bases from V and 3 bases from J, the junction contained 5 bases not matched to a gene. The CDR3 consists of 16 residues. The CDR3 spells CASSPATSGVYNEQFF. The CDR3 DNA sequence: TGCGCCAGCAGCCCCGCGACTAGCGGGGTCTACAATGAGCAGTTCTTC.

The chain carries TRBV15 and TRBJ2-2, with D tentatively TRBD1 (5 bases). This CDR3 has 14 residues. V lost 0 bases, J lost 4 bases, and 6 bases lay in between. The germline CDR1 and CDR2 sequences are LNHNV and YYDKDF (reference sequence). The CDR3 region has the DNA TGTGCCACCAGCAGAGATCAGGGCACCGGGGAGCTGTTTTTT. Residues: CATSRDQGTGELFF.

In its sample, this clone was seen once. The CDR3 loop reads CASKGQGSTGELFF. CDR3 nucleotide sequence: TGCGCCAGCAAGGGACAGGGCTCCACCGGGGAGCTGTTTTTT. The chain is built from TRBV5-1 and TRBJ2-2, with 9 nucleotides matching TRBD1. Germline values: CDR1 SGHRS, CDR2 YFSETQ. V shed 6 bases and J 4 bases; nucleotides not matched to a gene: 4. The CDR3 is 14 amino acids.

This clone appeared a single time. V is TRBV7-2 and J is TRBJ2-7; D possibly corresponds to TRBD2 (6 bases). The CDR3 totals 15 residues. The V and J ends lost 5 bases and 2 bases respectively, with 16 bases between them. Germline V CDR1 and CDR2: SGHTA, FQGNSA. The CDR3 DNA reads as TGTGCCAGCAGCCGTAGCGGCCCAGGAGCCTACGAGCAGTACTTC. Translation gives CASSRSGPGAYEQYF.